These 27 T cell receptor beta chains were all obtained from the same sample, sequenced in a study of T cells in localized non-small cell lung cancer. Produced via immunoSEQ multiplex PCR; TCRdb's table is partial and in-frame only. Altogether approximately 7,400 clones are present, 20% to 25% being singletons, with the ten largest covering around 3.3%. The sample was lung tumor tissue, taken before any cancer treatment. These receptors originate from a man aged 40 to 69 with stage III squamous cell lung carcinoma.

This clone occurred a few times. The chain is built from TRBV11-3 and TRBJ2-2; the match to TRBD2 covers 7 bases. Looked up from germline, CDR1 is SGHNT and CDR2 is YENEEA. The CDR3 extends over 17 amino acids. V shed 7 bases and J 3 bases; nucleotides not matched to a gene: 14. The chain's CDR3 is CASTLARGSADTGELFF. CDR3 coding DNA: TGTGCCAGCACCCTCGCGCGCGGGAGCGCTGACACCGGGGAGCTGTTTTTT.

In its sample, this clone was seen a few times. The chain links TRBV11-3 to TRBJ1-1; D ambiguous. The length of the CDR3 is 16 residues. Germline V lookup: CDR1 SGHNT, CDR2 YENEEA. V was pared by 4 bases and J by 0 bases, with 15 bases between. The CDR3 DNA reads as TGTGCCAGCAGCTCCCCTTCGCCAGGACTGAACACTGAAGCTTTCTTT. It codes for CASSSPSPGLNTEAFF.

The chain recombines TRBV11-3 with TRBJ2-6; the match to TRBD2 covers 8 bases. Trimming removed 5 bases from V and 0 bases from J; junction bases left unmatched: 9. CDR3 length: 18 amino acids. The germline CDR1 and CDR2 sequences are SGHNT and YENEEA. The chain's CDR3 is CASSPLAGGGSGANVLTF. The CDR3 region has the DNA TGTGCCAGCAGCCCCCTGGCGGGAGGTGGCTCTGGGGCCAACGTCCTGACTTTC.

This chain uses TRBV9 with TRBJ2-1; perhaps D is TRBD1 or TRBD2 (5 bases each). Looked up from germline, CDR1 is SGDLS and CDR2 is YYNGEE. V was clipped by 0 bases and J by 8 bases, with 21 bases between them. CDR3 size: 17 residues. The CDR3 bases are TGTGCCAGCAGCGTAGCTTCTGGGACCACCCGAGTCCATGAGCAGTTCTTC. It is translated as CASSVASGTTRVHEQFF.

This clone was seen repeatedly, ten times or more. In nucleotides, the CDR3 is TGTGCCAGCAGCACCCGGTCGCCGAACACTGAAGCTTTCTTT. Translated, it gives CASSTRSPNTEAFF. The chain has TRBV11-3 and TRBJ1-1; D is unclear. Per germline, CDR1 SGHNT and CDR2 YENEEA. The V end was cut by 5 bases, the J end by 1 base, with 11 bases between. The CDR3 is 14 residues long.

J is TRBJ1-1 and V is TRBV5-1; 7 nucleotides align to TRBD1. Germline V CDR1 and CDR2: SGHRS, YFSETQ. The CDR3 loop spans 14 amino acids. Unmatched junction bases numbered 6, after V lost 7 bases and J lost 0 bases. The CDR3 loop is CASSGQHMNTEAFF. The CDR3 coding sequence is TGCGCCAGCTCGGGACAGCACATGAACACTGAAGCTTTCTTT.

The chain carries TRBV11-3 and TRBJ1-4; 9 positions agree with TRBD1. CDR1 is SGHNT, CDR2 YENEEA, per germline. CDR3 size: 17 residues. The V segment lost 5 bases and the J segment 3 bases; nucleotides outside the gene matches: 10. The CDR3 loop is CASSGGQGIEANEKLFF. The DNA of the CDR3 is TGTGCCAGCAGCGGCGGACAGGGGATAGAAGCTAATGAAAAACTGTTTTTT.

The chain couples TRBV6-8 to TRBJ2-3; D may be TRBD2 (6 bases). The germline CDR1 and CDR2 sequences are MNHGY and SAAAGT. The CDR3 sequence is 17 residues long. V shed 5 bases and J shed 3 bases, with 21 bases lying between them. CDR3 sequence reads: CASSPTIPGEVTDTQYF. CDR3 DNA sequence: TGTGCCAGCAGTCCAACGATCCCGGGGGAGGTTACAGATACGCAGTATTTT.

In this sample, this clone turned up a few times. The J gene is TRBJ2-5, the V gene TRBV6-8; TRBD2 aligns across 9 bases. The CDR3 extends over 15 amino acids. The V gene's germline CDR1 is MNHGY and CDR2 SAAAGT. The V and J ends lost 7 bases and 4 bases, in that order; junction bases with no gene match: 10. CDR3 region: CASTPPGAGGETQYF. The CDR3 coding sequence is TGTGCCAGCACCCCCCCGGGAGCGGGAGGAGAGACCCAGTACTTC.

V is TRBV28 and J is TRBJ2-1, with a possible D match to TRBD1 (6 bases). CDR1 is MDHEN and CDR2 is SYDVKM in the germline V gene. The CDR3 consists of 15 residues. Trimming took off 3 bases at V and 6 bases at J, with 15 bases between the two ends. In nucleotides, the CDR3 is TGTGCCAGCAGTTTGCAGGGGCGTTACGGCAATGAGCAGTTCTTC. It encodes CASSLQGRYGNEQFF.

The chain combines TRBV9 with TRBJ1-1; 8 bases line up with TRBD1. This CDR3 has 16 amino acids. Losses at the gene ends were 0 bases for V and 3 bases for J; bases not matched to a gene: 7. Germline CDR1 reads SGDLS; CDR2 reads YYNGEE. CDR3: CASSVAPQGAYTEAFF. The CDR3 region has the DNA TGTGCCAGCAGCGTAGCTCCGCAGGGGGCTTACACTGAAGCTTTCTTT.

The chain employs TRBV19 and TRBJ1-6; 11 nucleotides match TRBD1. The CDR3 contains 13 residues. V dropped 5 bases and J dropped 10; count of bases not matched to a gene: 1. Germline-derived CDR1 and CDR2 are LNHDA and SQIVND (reference sequence). The CDR3 is CASSWTGGSPLHF. CDR3 nucleotides: TGTGCCAGTAGTTGGACAGGGGGCTCACCCCTCCACTTT.

This chain links TRBV11-3 with TRBJ2-1, with no clear D. V gave up 5 bases and J gave up 8 bases, with 25 bases separating them. CDR3 length equals 17 residues. Germline V gene data show CDR1 as SGHNT and CDR2 as YENEEA. CDR3 protein: CASSLHLGGTKADEQFF. DNA of the CDR3: TGTGCCAGCAGCCTTCACCTGGGCGGTACTAAGGCTGATGAGCAGTTCTTC.

The chain combines TRBV10-3 with TRBJ1-5; tentative D call: TRBD1 (5 bases). The CDR3 has 12 residues. Germline V gene sequence: CDR1 ENHRY, CDR2 SYGVKD. The germline V and J ends were trimmed by 10 bases and 13 bases, with 20 bases remaining between them. CDR3 sequence: CASGTIGGSQHF. The DNA for the CDR3 is TGTGCCAGCGGGACTATCGGAGGGTCGCAGCATTTT.

This chain joins TRBV6-8 and TRBJ2-7, with 9 nucleotides matching TRBD1. V lost 2 bases to trimming and J lost 0 bases; unmatched junction nucleotides: 8. Germline V gene sequence: CDR1 MNHGY, CDR2 SAAAGT. This CDR3 has 17 amino acids. This CDR3 is CASSYIAGTGTSYEQYF. CDR3 bases: TGTGCCAGCAGTTACATAGCCGGGACAGGGACCTCCTACGAGCAGTACTTC.

This clone has a handful of counts. The chain links TRBV1 to TRBJ2-7; the D call in the table, TRBD2, was not verified against the DNA. TRBV1 is annotated as a pseudogene. The CDR3 is 16 amino acids. The DNA of the CDR3 is TGCACCAGCAGCCAACGGGCTAGCGGGAGGTCCTACGAGCAGTACTTC. As protein: CTSSQRASGRSYEQYF.

In this sample, this clone turned up a few times. This chain joins TRBV6-8 and TRBJ1-4; tentative D call: TRBD1 (6 bases). Germline-derived CDR1 and CDR2 are MNHGY and SAAAGT. CDR3 length: 16 amino acids. Trimming took off 0 bases at V and 8 bases at J, with 16 bases between the two ends. CDR3 bases: TGTGCCAGCAGTTACTCGTTTGGGGGCGCGGAGGAAAAACTGTTTTTT. Translation gives CASSYSFGGAEEKLFF.

This clone is labeled medium-sized. The chain is built from TRBV11-3 and TRBJ2-1; 7 nucleotides agree with TRBD2. The trim removed 0 bases at V and 10 bases at J, leaving 9 bases unmatched. CDR1 and CDR2 from the germline V gene are SGHNT and YENEEA. The length of the CDR3 is 15 residues. CDR3 region: CASSLELAGVGEQFF. CDR3 DNA sequence: TGTGCCAGCAGCTTAGAACTGGCGGGAGTAGGAGAGCAGTTCTTC.

This clone showed up just a few times. The J gene is TRBJ2-7, the V gene TRBV9, with a possible D match to TRBD2 (6 bases). Trimming cost V 0 bases and J 5 bases, with 12 bases left between them. Germline V gives CDR1 SGDLS, CDR2 YYNGEE. This CDR3 has 14 amino acids. The CDR3 is CASSVAVAADEQYF. The CDR3 coding sequence is TGTGCCAGCAGCGTAGCGGTAGCGGCCGACGAGCAGTACTTC.

This clone was picked up a small number of times. The J gene is TRBJ2-1, the V gene TRBV11-3, with D possibly TRBD2 on 6 matching bases. Trimming took off 2 bases at V and 0 bases at J, with 8 bases between the two ends. This CDR3 is 15 amino acids long. Germline V gene lookup returns CDR1 SGHNT and CDR2 YENEEA. CDR3 protein: CASSLRGSSYNEQFF. Written as DNA, the CDR3 is TGTGCCAGCAGCTTACGGGGGAGCTCCTACAATGAGCAGTTCTTC.

This rearrangement joins TRBV29-1 to TRBJ2-7; 14 nucleotides line up with TRBD2. J gave up 4 bases and V 4 bases, and 3 bases lay outside the gene matches. The CDR3 has 14 residues. Germline loops: CDR1 SQVTM, CDR2 ANQGSEA. The CDR3 DNA is TGCAGCGTTGCCGGGACTAGCGGGAGATACGAGCAGTACTTC. Encoded protein: CSVAGTSGRYEQYF.

The chain is built from TRBV30 and TRBJ2-3, with 15 bases that match TRBD2. Germline values: CDR1 GTSNPN, CDR2 SVGIG (reference sequence). The CDR3 is 16 amino acids. V lost 8 bases, J lost 0 bases, and 6 bases stayed unmatched. The chain's CDR3 is CATRGTSGRSTDTQYF. The DNA for the CDR3 is TGTGCCACCAGGGGGACTAGCGGGAGGAGCACAGATACGCAGTATTTT.

This clone was found a few times. The rearrangement links TRBV9 to TRBJ1-1; possibly TRBD1 for D (6 bases). The V gene's germline CDR1 is SGDLS and CDR2 YYNGEE. Trimming pared 1 base from V and 0 bases from J, leaving 13 bases between. This CDR3 contains 16 residues. The CDR3 sequence is CASSVIPAGVNTEAFF. As DNA, the CDR3 is TGTGCCAGCAGCGTAATTCCAGCAGGGGTGAACACTGAAGCTTTCTTT. The full variable domain, rest sourced from reference TRBV9 and TRBJ1-1, is DSGVTQTPKHLITATGQRVTLRCSPRSGDLSVYWYQQSLDQGLQFLIQYYNGEERAKGNILERFSAQQFPDLHSELNLSSLELGDSALYFCASSVIPAGVNTEAFFGQGTRLTVV.

This clone was found once. This chain's CDR3 is CASSEATVTNYGYTF. The CDR3, as DNA: TGCGCCAGCAGCGAGGCGACAGTAACTAACTATGGCTACACCTTC. The J gene is TRBJ1-2, the V gene TRBV5-1, with a weak D call TRBD1 (5 bases). V lost 4 bases to trimming and J lost 0 bases, with 13 bases between them. CDR1 and CDR2 (germline): SGHRS, YFSETQ. The CDR3 totals 15 residues.

A few counts support this clone. The chain is built from TRBV11-3 and TRBJ2-5; 8 bases fit TRBD2. This CDR3 has 16 residues. V lost 5 bases, J lost 2 bases, and 10 bases stayed unmatched. CDR1 and CDR2 (germline): SGHNT, YENEEA. This CDR3 is CASSKGTRGGQETQYF. Written as DNA, the CDR3 is TGTGCCAGCAGCAAAGGGACCCGGGGGGGACAAGAGACCCAGTACTTC. Using reference TRBV11-3 and TRBJ2-5 for the parts outside the CDR3, the full variable domain is EAGVVQSPRYKIIEKKQPVAFWCNPISGHNTLYWYLQNLGQGPELLIRYENEEAVDDSQLPKDRFSAERLKGVDSTLKIQPAELGDSAVYLCASSKGTRGGQETQYFGPGTRLLVL.

This clone was found a few times. The V and J genes are TRBV11-3 and TRBJ2-1, with 9 nucleotides matching TRBD2. Germline trimming cut 5 bases from V and 8 bases from J; bases unmatched to any gene: 13. The CDR3 is made up of 16 amino acids. Germline CDR1 SGHNT, CDR2 YENEEA. CDR3 DNA: TGTGCCAGCAGCCTCCAAACGGCGGGGGGGCGAGATGAGCAGTTCTTC. It encodes CASSLQTAGGRDEQFF.

This clone was seen only a few times. The J gene is TRBJ1-3, the V gene TRBV9; D is perhaps TRBD1 (5 bases). Germline V lookup: CDR1 SGDLS, CDR2 YYNGEE. The CDR3 runs 15 residues. Trimming shortened V by 0 bases and J by 2 bases, and 9 bases separated the two germline ends. CDR3 residues: CASSVEAGTGNTIYF. The CDR3, as DNA: TGTGCCAGCAGCGTAGAGGCAGGGACTGGAAACACCATATATTTT.